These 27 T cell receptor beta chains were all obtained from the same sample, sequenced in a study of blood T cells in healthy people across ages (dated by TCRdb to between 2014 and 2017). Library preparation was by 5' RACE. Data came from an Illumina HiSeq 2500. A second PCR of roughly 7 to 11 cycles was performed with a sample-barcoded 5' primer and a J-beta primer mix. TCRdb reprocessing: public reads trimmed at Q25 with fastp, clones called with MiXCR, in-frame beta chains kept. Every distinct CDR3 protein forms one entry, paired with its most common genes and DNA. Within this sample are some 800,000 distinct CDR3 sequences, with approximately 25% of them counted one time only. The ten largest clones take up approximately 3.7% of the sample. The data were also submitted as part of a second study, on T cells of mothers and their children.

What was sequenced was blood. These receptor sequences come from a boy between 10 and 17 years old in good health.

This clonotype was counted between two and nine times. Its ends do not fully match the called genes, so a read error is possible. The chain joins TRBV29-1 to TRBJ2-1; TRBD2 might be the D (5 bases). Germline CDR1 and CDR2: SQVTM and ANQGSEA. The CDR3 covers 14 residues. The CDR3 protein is CSALRAASYSEQFF. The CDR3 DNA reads TGCAGCGCCCTCCGAGCGGCCTCCTACAGTGAGCAGTTCTTC.

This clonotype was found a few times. CDR3 nucleotides: TGTGCCAGCACCCAAGGACAGGGCTTAATCCACGAGCAGTACTTC. Its protein is CASTQGQGLIHEQYF. V is TRBV6-5 and J is TRBJ2-5, with 8 bases that match TRBD1. The J call may be faulty, since TRBJ2-7 better matches the DNA end. The CDR3 has 15 amino acids. The germline V gene encodes CDR1 MNHEY and CDR2 SVGAGI.

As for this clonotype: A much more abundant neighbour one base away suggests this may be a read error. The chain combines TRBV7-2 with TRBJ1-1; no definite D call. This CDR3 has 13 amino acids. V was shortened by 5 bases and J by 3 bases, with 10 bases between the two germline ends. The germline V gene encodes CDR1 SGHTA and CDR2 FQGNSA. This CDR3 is CASSRTPDTEAFF. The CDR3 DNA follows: TGTGCCAGCAGCAGAACACCGGACACTGAAGCTTTCTTT.

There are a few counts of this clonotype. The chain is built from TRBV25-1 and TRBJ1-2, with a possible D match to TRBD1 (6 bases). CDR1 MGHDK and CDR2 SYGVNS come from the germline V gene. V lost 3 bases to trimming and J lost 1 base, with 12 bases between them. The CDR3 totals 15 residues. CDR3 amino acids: CASSDEGVSNYGYTF. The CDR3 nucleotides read TGTGCCAGCAGTGATGAGGGGGTTAGTAACTATGGCTACACCTTC.

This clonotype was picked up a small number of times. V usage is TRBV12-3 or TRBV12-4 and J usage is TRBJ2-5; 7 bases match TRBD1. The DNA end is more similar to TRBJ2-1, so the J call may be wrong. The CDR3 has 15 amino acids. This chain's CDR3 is CASSFGDSPYNEQFF. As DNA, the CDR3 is TGTGCCAGCAGTTTTGGGGACAGCCCATACAATGAGCAGTTCTTC.

This CDR3 is CASSLRAGTEKLFF. The CDR3 bases are TGTGCCAGCAGCTTAAGGGCAGGGACAGAAAAACTGTTTTTT. The chain couples TRBV7-9 to TRBJ1-4; D might be TRBD1 (6 bases). This CDR3 comprises 14 residues. Trimming stripped 2 bases from V and 8 bases from J, with 12 bases between. Germline CDR1 reads SEHNR; CDR2 reads FQNEAQ (reference sequence).

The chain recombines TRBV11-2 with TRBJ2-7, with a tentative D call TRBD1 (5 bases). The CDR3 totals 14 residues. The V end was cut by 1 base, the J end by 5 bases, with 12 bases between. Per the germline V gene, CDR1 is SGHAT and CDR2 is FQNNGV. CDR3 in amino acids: CASSLASRVHEQYF. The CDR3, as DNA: TGTGCCAGCAGCTTAGCCAGCAGGGTCCACGAGCAGTACTTC.

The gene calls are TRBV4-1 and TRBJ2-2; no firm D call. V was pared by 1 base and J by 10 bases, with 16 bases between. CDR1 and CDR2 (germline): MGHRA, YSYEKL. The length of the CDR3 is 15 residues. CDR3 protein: CASSQGLGSVEELFF. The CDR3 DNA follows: TGCGCCAGCAGCCAAGGTCTGGGAAGTGTCGAGGAGCTGTTTTTT.

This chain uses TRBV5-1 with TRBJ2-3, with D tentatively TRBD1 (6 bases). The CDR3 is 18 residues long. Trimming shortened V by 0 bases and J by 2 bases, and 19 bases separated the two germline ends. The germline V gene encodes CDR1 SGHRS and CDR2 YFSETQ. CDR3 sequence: CASSLVPSTGPVTDTQYF. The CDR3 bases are TGCGCCAGCAGCTTGGTCCCTTCTACAGGGCCCGTCACAGATACGCAGTATTTT.

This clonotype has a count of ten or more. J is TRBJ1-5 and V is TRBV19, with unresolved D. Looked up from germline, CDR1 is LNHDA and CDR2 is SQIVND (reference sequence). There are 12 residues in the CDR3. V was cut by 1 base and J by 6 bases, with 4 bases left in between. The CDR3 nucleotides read TGTGCCAGTAGTATAGGGGGTCAGCCCCAGCATTTT. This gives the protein CASSIGGQPQHF.

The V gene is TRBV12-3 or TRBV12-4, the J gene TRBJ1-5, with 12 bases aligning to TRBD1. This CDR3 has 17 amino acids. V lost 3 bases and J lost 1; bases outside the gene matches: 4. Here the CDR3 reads CASSLGTGGLSNQPQHF. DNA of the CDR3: TGTGCCAGCAGTTTGGGGACAGGGGGCTTGAGCAATCAGCCCCAGCATTTT.

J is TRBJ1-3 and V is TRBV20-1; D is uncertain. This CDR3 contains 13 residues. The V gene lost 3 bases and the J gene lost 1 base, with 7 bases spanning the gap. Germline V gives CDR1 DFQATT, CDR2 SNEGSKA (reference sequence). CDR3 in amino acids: CSASPESGNTIYF. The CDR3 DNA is TGCAGTGCTAGCCCGGAATCTGGAAACACCATATATTTT.

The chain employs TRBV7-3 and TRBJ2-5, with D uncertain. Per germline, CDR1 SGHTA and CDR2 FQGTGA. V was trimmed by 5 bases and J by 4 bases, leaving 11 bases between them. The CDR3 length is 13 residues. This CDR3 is CASSRNSRETQYF. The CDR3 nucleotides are TGTGCCAGCAGCAGGAATTCCCGAGAGACCCAGTACTTC. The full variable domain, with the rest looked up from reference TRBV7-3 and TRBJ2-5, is GAGVSQTPSNKVTEKGKYVELRCDPISGHTALYWYRQSLGQGPEFLIYFQGTGAADDSGLPNDRFFAVRPEGSVSTLKIQRTERGDSAVYLCASSRNSRETQYFGPGTRLLVL.

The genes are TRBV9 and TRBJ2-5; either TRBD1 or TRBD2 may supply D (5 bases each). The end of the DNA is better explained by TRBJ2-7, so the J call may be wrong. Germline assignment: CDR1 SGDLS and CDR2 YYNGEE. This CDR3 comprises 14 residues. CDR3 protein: CASSVDGDPYEQYF. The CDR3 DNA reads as TGTGCCAGCAGCGTAGACGGGGACCCCTACGAGCAGTACTTC.

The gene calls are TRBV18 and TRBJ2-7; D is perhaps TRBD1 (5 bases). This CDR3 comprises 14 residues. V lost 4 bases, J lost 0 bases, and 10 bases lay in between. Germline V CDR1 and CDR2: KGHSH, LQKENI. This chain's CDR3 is CASSRDRTSYEQYF. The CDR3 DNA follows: TGTGCCAGCTCACGCGACAGAACCTCCTACGAGCAGTACTTC.

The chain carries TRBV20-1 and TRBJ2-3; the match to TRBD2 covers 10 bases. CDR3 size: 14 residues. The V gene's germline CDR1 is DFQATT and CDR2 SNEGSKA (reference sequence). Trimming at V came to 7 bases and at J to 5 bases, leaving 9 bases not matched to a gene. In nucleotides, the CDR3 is TGCAGTGGAAAGAGCGGGAGGGCCGGAGATACGCAGTATTTT. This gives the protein CSGKSGRAGDTQYF.

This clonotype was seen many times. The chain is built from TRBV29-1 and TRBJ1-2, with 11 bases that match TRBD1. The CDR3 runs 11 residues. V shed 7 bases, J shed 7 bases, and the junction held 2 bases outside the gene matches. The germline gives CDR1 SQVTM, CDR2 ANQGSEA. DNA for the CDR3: TGCAGCGGGGGGACAGGGGGTGGCTACACCTTC. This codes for CSGGTGGGYTF.

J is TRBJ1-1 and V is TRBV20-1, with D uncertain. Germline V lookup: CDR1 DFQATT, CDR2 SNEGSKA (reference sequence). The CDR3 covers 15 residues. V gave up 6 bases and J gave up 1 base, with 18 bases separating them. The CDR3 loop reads CSAPGYTAGNTEAFF. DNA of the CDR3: TGCAGTGCGCCGGGGTATACGGCCGGGAACACTGAAGCTTTCTTT.

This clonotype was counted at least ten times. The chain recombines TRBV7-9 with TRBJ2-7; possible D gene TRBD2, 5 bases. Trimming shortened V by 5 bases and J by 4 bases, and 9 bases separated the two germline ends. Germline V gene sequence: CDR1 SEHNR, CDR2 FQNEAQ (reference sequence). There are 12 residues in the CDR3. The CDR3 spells CASSRTSYEQYF. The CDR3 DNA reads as TGTGCCAGCAGCCGGACTTCTTACGAGCAGTACTTC.

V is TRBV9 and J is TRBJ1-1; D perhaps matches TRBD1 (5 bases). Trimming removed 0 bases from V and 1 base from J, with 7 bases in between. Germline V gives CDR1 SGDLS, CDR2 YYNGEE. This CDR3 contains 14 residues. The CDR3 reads CASSVGGTNTEAFF. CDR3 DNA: TGTGCCAGCAGCGTAGGGGGGACGAACACTGAAGCTTTCTTT.

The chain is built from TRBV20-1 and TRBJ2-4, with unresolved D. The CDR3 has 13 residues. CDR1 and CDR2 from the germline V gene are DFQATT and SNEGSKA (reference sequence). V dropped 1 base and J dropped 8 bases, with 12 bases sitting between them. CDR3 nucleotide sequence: TGCAGTGCTAGAGGGCAGCGTGGTGACATTCAGTACTTC. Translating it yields CSARGQRGDIQYF.

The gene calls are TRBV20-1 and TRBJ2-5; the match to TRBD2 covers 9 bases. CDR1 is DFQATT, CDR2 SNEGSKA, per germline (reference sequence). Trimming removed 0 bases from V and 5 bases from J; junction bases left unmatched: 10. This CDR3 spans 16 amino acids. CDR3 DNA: TGCAGTGCTAGAGACTGGGAAGCGGGAGGTGGGGAGACCCAGTACTTC. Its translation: CSARDWEAGGGETQYF.

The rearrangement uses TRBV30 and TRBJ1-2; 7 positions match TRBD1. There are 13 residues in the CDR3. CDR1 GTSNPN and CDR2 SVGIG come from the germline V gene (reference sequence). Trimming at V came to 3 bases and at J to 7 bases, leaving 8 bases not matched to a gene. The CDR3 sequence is CAWSDREYGGYTF. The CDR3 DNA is TGTGCCTGGAGCGACAGGGAGTACGGTGGCTACACCTTC.

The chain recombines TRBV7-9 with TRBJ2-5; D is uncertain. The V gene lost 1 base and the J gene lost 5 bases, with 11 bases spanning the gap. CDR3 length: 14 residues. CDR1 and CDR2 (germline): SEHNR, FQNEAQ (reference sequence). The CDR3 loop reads CASSLEGKRETQYF. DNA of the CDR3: TGTGCCAGCAGCTTAGAGGGCAAACGGGAGACCCAGTACTTC.

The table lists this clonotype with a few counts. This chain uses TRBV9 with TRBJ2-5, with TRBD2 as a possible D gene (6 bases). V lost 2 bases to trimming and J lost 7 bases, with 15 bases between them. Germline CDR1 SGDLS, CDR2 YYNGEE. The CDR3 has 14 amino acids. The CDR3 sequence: CASSVRSGEGTQYF. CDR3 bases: TGTGCCAGCAGCGTTCGTAGCGGTGAAGGGACCCAGTACTTC.

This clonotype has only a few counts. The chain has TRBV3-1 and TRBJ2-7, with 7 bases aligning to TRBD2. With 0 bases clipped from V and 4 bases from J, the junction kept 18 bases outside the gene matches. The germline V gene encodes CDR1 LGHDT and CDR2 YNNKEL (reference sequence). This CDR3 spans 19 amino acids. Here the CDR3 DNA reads TGTGCCAGCAGCCAAGATCCCCGGAGAGCGGGGTGGCGTCAGTACGAGCAGTACTTC. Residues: CASSQDPRRAGWRQYEQYF.

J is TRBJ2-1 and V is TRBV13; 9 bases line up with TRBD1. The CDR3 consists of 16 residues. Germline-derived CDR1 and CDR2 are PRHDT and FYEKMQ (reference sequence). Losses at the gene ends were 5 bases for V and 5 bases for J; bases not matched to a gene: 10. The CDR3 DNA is TGTGCCAGCAGCGCCCGGGGACAGGGTTACCACAATGAGCAGTTCTTC. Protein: CASSARGQGYHNEQFF. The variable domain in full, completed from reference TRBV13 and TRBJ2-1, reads AAGVIQSPRHLIKEKRETATLKCYPIPRHDTVYWYQQGPGQDPQFLISFYEKMQSDKGSIPDRFSAQQFSDYHSELNMSSLELGDSALYFCASSARGQGYHNEQFFGPGTRLTVL.